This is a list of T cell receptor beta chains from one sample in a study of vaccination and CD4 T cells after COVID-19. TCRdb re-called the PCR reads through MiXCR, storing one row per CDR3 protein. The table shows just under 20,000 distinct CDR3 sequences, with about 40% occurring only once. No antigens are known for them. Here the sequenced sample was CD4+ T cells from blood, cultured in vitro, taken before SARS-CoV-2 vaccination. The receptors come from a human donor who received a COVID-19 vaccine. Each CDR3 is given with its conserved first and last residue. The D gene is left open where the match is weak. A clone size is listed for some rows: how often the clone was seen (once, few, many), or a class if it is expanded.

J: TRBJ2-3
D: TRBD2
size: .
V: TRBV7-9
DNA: TGTCCCAGCGGATCTAGCGGGGGCACAGATACGCAGTATTTT
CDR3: CPSGSSGGTDTQYF

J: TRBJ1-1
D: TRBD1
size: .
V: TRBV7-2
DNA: TGTGCCAGCAGCTTAAGACAGGGGGCCACTGAAGCTTTCTTT
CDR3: CASSLRQGATEAFF

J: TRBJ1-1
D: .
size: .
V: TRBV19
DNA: TGTGCCAGTAGTGTGGCCCTAAGGACTGAAGCTTTCTTT
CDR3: CASSVALRTEAFF

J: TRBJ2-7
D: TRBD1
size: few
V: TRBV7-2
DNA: TGTGCCAGCAGCTTAGCGGAGGGACAGGGCTACGAGCAGTACTTC
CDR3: CASSLAEGQGYEQYF

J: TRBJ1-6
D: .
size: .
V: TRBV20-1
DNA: TGCAGTGCTAGAGTTGCAGAGGGTGACATGAATTCACCCCTCCACTTT
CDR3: CSARVAEGDMNSPLHF

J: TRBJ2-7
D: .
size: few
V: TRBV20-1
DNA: TGCAGTGCGGTTCGGAGCGGGTCCGCCTACGAGCAGTACTTC
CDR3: CSAVRSGSAYEQYF

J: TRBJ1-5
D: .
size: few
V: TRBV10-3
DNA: TGTGCCGTAGGGGGTCCGGTAGGCAGAAGCAATCAGCCCCAGCATTTT
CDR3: CAVGGPVGRSNQPQHF

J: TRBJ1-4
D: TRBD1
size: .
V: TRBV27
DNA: TGTGCCAGCACCGACCCGGGACAGGGGGCCGAAAAACTGTTTTTT
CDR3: CASTDPGQGAEKLFF

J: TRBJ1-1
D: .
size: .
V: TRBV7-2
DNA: TGTGCCAGCAGCTTAGGAGATGTTCGGGGGGCTGGAACTGAAGCTTTCTTT
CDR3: CASSLGDVRGAGTEAFF

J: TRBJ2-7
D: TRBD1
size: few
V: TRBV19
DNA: TGTGCCAGCTCCCACCCCACCGGGACAGACTACGAGCAGTACTTC
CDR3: CASSHPTGTDYEQYF

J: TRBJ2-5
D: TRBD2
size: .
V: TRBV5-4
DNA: TGTGCCAGCAGCTTAGCGGGGGGGTACGAGGAGACCCAGTACTTC
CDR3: CASSLAGGYEETQYF